This T cell receptor (beta chain) was obtained from a study of T-cell reconstitution after alpha-beta-depleted transplantation in children (dated by TCRdb to 2016 to 2018). With regard to the full study: T-cell immune reconstitution after TCRalphabeta/CD19-depleted allogeneic hematopoietic cell transplantation in children was quantitatively tracked in the study by means of TCR repertoire profiling. The paper as a whole reports these results and caveats: Apparently early alphabetaT-cell count recovery about two months after transplant reportedly relied on only several hundred rapidly expanded clones derived from non-depleted graft cells. In some patients, the high TCRbeta diversity seen at day 60 was put down to recipient T cells and intrathymic progenitors that had survived conditioning. The frequencies of hyperexpanded clones fell over the following months, and after one year, T-cell counts and TCRbeta diversity were mostly attributed to newly produced T cells.

This clonotype was observed many times. There is no known antigen for this receptor. There are no base qualities to consult, and no much larger clone falls within one base. Libraries were built with PCR. TCRdb names Illumina HiSeq 2500 as the instrument used. To normalize quantification of the TCRbeta repertoire, the TCR libraries were built with molecular barcoding that relied on unique molecular identifiers. TCRdb took the public reads, trimmed them with fastp at Q25, ran MiXCR for clone calling and kept in-frame beta chains. Rows with one shared CDR3 protein collapse into an entry with the most common genes and DNA. The sample table records about 350,000 distinct CDR3 sequences; under 20% of these occur just once. Roughly 40% of the sample belongs to the ten largest clones. The CDR3 contains 13 residues, cysteine and phenylalanine counted. CDR3 DNA is the only sequence kept; it has 39 bases, read in frame from the first base. According to the germline V gene, CDR1 reads SNHLY and CDR2 reads FYNNEI. V loses 5 bases, J loses 4 bases, and the germline ends lie 11 bases apart.

The treatment or condition label corresponds to: allogeneic hematopoietic cell transplantation with graft depleted of TCRalphabeta T cells and CD19 B cells. The children who served as transplant recipients had been given grafts of TCRalphabeta/CD19-depleted allogeneic hematopoietic cells. Sequences were derived from PBMCs, mostly from graft donor cells, sampled 360 days after TCRalphabeta/CD19-depleted stem cell transplant. This receptor was identified in a male patient between 2 and 10 years old who had a stem cell transplant for acute lymphoblastic leukemia, so the T cells may come from the graft donor. The rearranged chain carries TRBV2 and TRBJ2-5, with the D gene not clear enough to name. DNA sequence: TGTGCCAGCAGTTCACGGGTAGCAGAGACCCAGTACTTC. Translated, this gives CASSSRVAETQYF.